These 5 T cell receptor beta chains share one sample of origin, sequenced in a study of metastatic and nonmetastatic thyroid tumors. Not a single patient had been given any form of treatment at any point before undergoing thyroid surgery. TCRdb redid the clone calls on the PCR reads using MiXCR. Of about 82,000 clones listed, approximately 13% are singletons. The sequenced sample was tumor tissue. These TCRs come from a female donor with papillary thyroid cancer or a benign thyroid nodule (not recorded which). Some clones in this sample may be carry-over from other donors' samples.

This clone showed up many times. This sequence joins TRBV18 and TRBJ2-7; D might be TRBD2 (5 bases). The V end lost 6 bases, the J end lost 6 bases, and 9 bases lay between the germline ends. CDR3 length equals 11 residues. Germline assignment: CDR1 KGHSH and CDR2 LQKENI. The CDR3 DNA reads as TGTGCCAGCTCGGGAACTAGCGAGCAGTACTTC. Amino acids: CASSGTSEQYF.

This clone was seen only once. This may be a read error: a much more frequent sequence differs by one nucleotide. V is TRBV7-8 and J is TRBJ2-3, with D uncertain. Germline CDR1 and CDR2: SGHVS and FQNEAQ. CDR3 length: 16 residues. CDR3 in DNA: TGTGCCAGCAGATTAGCAGGCAACTCGGGCACAGATACGCAGTATTTT. It specifies CASRLAGNSGTDTQYF.

This clone was seen many times. Just one base apart from a much larger clone, this may be a read error. Other DNA variants within this sample encode the same CDR3. CDR3 in DNA: TGTGCCAGTGGGATGGGGACAGGAATCAATGGGCAGTACTTC. Translated, it gives CASGMGTGINGQYF. The chain is built from TRBV12-3 or TRBV12-4 and TRBJ2-7, with TRBD1 matching over 8 bases. The CDR3 extends over 14 amino acids. J lost 9 bases, V lost 9 bases, and 16 bases had no gene match.

This clone was observed many times. This sequence joins TRBV27 and TRBJ2-7; 9 bases are shared with TRBD1. With V trimmed by 6 bases and J by 5 bases, 8 bases remained unmatched. The length of the CDR3 is 14 residues. Germline V gene data show CDR1 as MNHEY and CDR2 as SMNVEV (reference sequence). The CDR3 protein is CASSPQGQGHEQYF. In nucleotides, the CDR3 is TGTGCCAGCAGCCCCCAGGGACAGGGCCACGAGCAGTACTTC.

At least ten counts were recorded for this clone. At the DNA level, this CDR3 is encoded by other sequences in the same sample as well. The J gene is TRBJ1-5, the V gene TRBV28, with 8 positions matching TRBD1. CDR1 MDHEN and CDR2 SYDVKM come from the germline V gene. There are 13 residues in the CDR3. The V segment lost 6 bases and the J segment 7 bases; nucleotides outside the gene matches: 5. The CDR3 DNA reads TGTGCCAGCAGCGACAGGGGCGGCCAGCCCCAGCATTTT. Amino acids: CASSDRGGQPQHF.